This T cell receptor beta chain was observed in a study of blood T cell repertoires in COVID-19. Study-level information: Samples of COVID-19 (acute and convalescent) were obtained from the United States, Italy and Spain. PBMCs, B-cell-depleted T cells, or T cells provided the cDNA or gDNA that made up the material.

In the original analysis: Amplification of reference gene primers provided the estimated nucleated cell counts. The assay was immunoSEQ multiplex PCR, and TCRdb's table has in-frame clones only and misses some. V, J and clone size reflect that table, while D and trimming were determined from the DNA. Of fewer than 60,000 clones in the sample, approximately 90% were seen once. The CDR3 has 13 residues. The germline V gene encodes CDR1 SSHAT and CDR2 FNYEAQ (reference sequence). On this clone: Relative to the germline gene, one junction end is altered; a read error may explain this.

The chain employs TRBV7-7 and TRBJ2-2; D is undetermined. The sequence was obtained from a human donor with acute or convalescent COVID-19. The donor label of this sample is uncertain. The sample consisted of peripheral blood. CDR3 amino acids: CASSSQITGELFF. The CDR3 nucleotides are TGTGCTAGCAGCTCTCAGATCACCGGGGAGCTGTTTTTT.